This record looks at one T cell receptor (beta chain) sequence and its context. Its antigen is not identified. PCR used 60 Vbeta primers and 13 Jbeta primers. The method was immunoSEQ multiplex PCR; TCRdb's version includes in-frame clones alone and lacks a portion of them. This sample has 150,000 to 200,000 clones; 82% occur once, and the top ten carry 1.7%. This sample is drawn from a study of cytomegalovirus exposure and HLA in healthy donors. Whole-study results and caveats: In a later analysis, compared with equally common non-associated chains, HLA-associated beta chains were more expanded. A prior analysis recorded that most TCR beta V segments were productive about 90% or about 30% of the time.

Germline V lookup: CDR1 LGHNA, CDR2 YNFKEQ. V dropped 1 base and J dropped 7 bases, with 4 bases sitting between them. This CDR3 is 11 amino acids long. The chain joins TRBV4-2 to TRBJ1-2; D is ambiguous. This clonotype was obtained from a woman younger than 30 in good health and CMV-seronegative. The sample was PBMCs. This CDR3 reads CASSQGLGYTF. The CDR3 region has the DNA TGTGCCAGCAGCCAAGGTCTTGGCTACACCTTC.